These 27 T cell receptor beta chains share one sample of origin, sequenced in a study of blood T cell repertoires in COVID-19. Using immunoSEQ multiplex PCR, the repertoire was profiled, and TCRdb retains in-frame clones only, with some absent. There are 300,000 to 400,000 clones in the sample; approximately 92% occur only once, and over 0.95% lies in the top ten. The sample taken for sequencing was PBMCs or T cells enriched from blood (not recorded which). The receptor source for this set is a man between 18 and 29 years old who had recovered from COVID-19.

The chain joins TRBV9 to TRBJ2-2; the match to TRBD1 covers 9 bases. Germline-derived CDR1 and CDR2 are SGDLS and YYNGEE. The length of the CDR3 is 18 residues. V was pared by 0 bases and J by 6 bases, with 12 bases of the junction left unmatched. The CDR3 sequence: CASSVGGTGTGSPGELFF. CDR3 bases: TGTGCCAGCAGCGTAGGGGGGACCGGGACAGGGTCTCCCGGGGAGCTGTTTTTT.

J is TRBJ1-6 and V is TRBV20-1, with D maybe TRBD1 (5 bases). Germline assignment: CDR1 DFQATT and CDR2 SNEGSKA (reference sequence). The CDR3 loop spans 12 amino acids. The germline V and J ends were trimmed by 3 bases and 15 bases, with 15 bases remaining between them. This CDR3 reads CSASGVTGHLHF. DNA of the CDR3: TGCAGTGCTAGTGGGGTTACAGGTCACCTCCACTTT.

V usage is TRBV5-5 and J usage is TRBJ2-1, with a possible D match to TRBD2 (6 bases). The ends were cut back, 4 bases at V and 3 bases at J, with 17 bases in the middle. The CDR3 has 16 residues. The V gene's germline CDR1 is SGHKS and CDR2 YYEKEE (reference sequence). The CDR3 coding sequence is TGTGCCAGCAGCCCGCGGACTTCGGGGGTCTACAATGAGCAGTTCTTC. Translated: CASSPRTSGVYNEQFF.

The chain combines TRBV4-2 with TRBJ2-3; TRBD2 matches at 10 bases. There are 16 residues in the CDR3. Unmatched junction bases numbered 4, after V lost 0 bases and J lost 4 bases. Looked up from germline, CDR1 is LGHNA and CDR2 is YNFKEQ. The chain's CDR3 is CASSQDLLAGPDTQYF. The CDR3 region has the DNA TGTGCCAGCAGCCAAGATTTACTAGCGGGGCCAGATACGCAGTATTTT.

This chain joins TRBV28 and TRBJ2-2; D is perhaps TRBD1 (6 bases). V was trimmed by 4 bases and J by 3 bases, leaving 15 bases between them. Germline lookup yields CDR1 MDHEN and CDR2 SYDVKM. CDR3 length: 16 amino acids. CDR3 protein: CASSSGDKSYTGELFF. CDR3 sequence (DNA): TGTGCCAGCAGTTCCGGGGACAAAAGCTACACCGGGGAGCTGTTTTTT.

This clone came up once. The sample holds other DNA sequences that translate to the same CDR3. V usage is TRBV10-3 and J usage is TRBJ1-2, with 7 positions matching TRBD1. V lost 5 bases and J lost 2; bases outside the gene matches: 2. This CDR3 is built from 13 residues. The germline V gene has CDR1 ENHRY and CDR2 SYGVKD. The CDR3 reads CAISRDRNYGYTF. The CDR3 region has the DNA TGTGCCATCAGTCGGGACAGAAACTATGGCTACACCTTC.

The chain uses TRBV10-3 and TRBJ1-5; possible D gene TRBD1, 6 bases. The CDR3 covers 14 residues. Germline CDR1 ENHRY, CDR2 SYGVKD. V lost 4 bases and J 5 bases, leaving 12 bases between the germline ends. CDR3 in DNA: TGTGCCATCAGTGCACGGGACACTGATCAGCCCCAGCATTTT. Translation: CAISARDTDQPQHF.

The chain carries TRBV12-3 or TRBV12-4 and TRBJ1-2, with TRBD1 identical over 10 bases. The CDR3 runs to 13 residues. V gave up 5 bases and J gave up 7 bases; unmatched junction bases: 4. This CDR3 is CASSVRDRGGYTF. DNA for the CDR3: TGTGCCAGCAGTGTCCGGGACAGGGGTGGCTACACCTTC.

Only one count was recorded for this clone. This chain links TRBV5-1 with TRBJ2-1; 10 bases map to TRBD2. The CDR3 length is 14 residues. Germline lookup yields CDR1 SGHRS and CDR2 YFSETQ. J was trimmed by 8 bases and V by 9 bases; bases with no gene match: 11. The CDR3 region has the DNA TGCGCCACAAATCCGGGACTAGCGATTGATGAGCAGTTCTTC. Its protein product is CATNPGLAIDEQFF.

The rearrangement links TRBV7-6 to TRBJ2-7, with D perhaps matching TRBD2 (5 bases). The CDR3 spans 13 residues. CDR1 is SGHVS and CDR2 is FNYEAQ in the germline V gene. Trimming shortened V by 0 bases and J by 5 bases, and 8 bases separated the two germline ends. This CDR3 reads CASSLAGADEQYF. The CDR3 DNA reads TGTGCCAGCAGCTTAGCGGGAGCGGACGAGCAGTACTTC.

V gene TRBV15 combines with J gene TRBJ2-2, with D perhaps matching TRBD2 (5 bases). The CDR3 contains 15 residues. V was cut by 1 base and J by 5 bases, with 11 bases left in between. Germline values: CDR1 LNHNV, CDR2 YYDKDF (reference sequence). The CDR3 loop is CATSRAEGITGELFF. The CDR3 nucleotides are TGTGCCACCAGCAGAGCCGAGGGAATAACCGGGGAGCTGTTTTTT.

The chain is built from TRBV6-1 and TRBJ2-3; 9 bases fit TRBD1. CDR3 size: 17 residues. Germline V gives CDR1 MNHNS, CDR2 SASEGT. Trimming removed 2 bases from V and 6 bases from J; junction bases left unmatched: 12. CDR3: CASSEQWGTGSLDTQYF. The CDR3 DNA is TGTGCCAGCAGTGAACAATGGGGGACAGGGTCATTGGATACGCAGTATTTT.

The V call is TRBV7-9, the J call TRBJ1-4; D is unresolved. CDR1 SEHNR and CDR2 FQNEAQ come from the germline V gene (reference sequence). The CDR3 totals 12 residues. V was pared by 5 bases and J by 11 bases, with 12 bases between. The CDR3 spells CASSPSGPKLFF. The CDR3 DNA follows: TGTGCCAGCAGCCCGAGCGGACCTAAACTGTTTTTT.

The V and J genes are TRBV30 and TRBJ1-6; TRBD1 matches at 7 bases. V lost 5 bases, J lost 6 bases, and 4 bases stayed unmatched. CDR1 and CDR2 from the germline V gene are GTSNPN and SVGIG (reference sequence). This CDR3 comprises 13 residues. The CDR3 coding sequence is TGTGCCTGGGAGGGACAGCTTAATTCACCCCTCCACTTT. Translating it yields CAWEGQLNSPLHF.

J is TRBJ1-2 and V is TRBV2, with 7 bases matching TRBD1. The germline gives CDR1 SNHLY, CDR2 FYNNEI. Trimming cost V 8 bases and J 4 bases; bases outside gene matches: 10. The length of the CDR3 is 14 residues. CDR3 sequence reads: CASGQGTVLYGYTF. CDR3 nucleotides: TGTGCCAGCGGGCAAGGGACAGTACTCTATGGCTACACCTTC.

The chain carries TRBV11-2 and TRBJ2-7, with D possibly being TRBD2 (5 bases). CDR1 is SGHAT and CDR2 is FQNNGV in the germline V gene. This CDR3 is 18 amino acids long. The V and J ends lost 2 bases and 4 bases respectively, with 24 bases between them. The CDR3: CASSLIRSAAVFNYEQYF. The DNA of the CDR3 is TGTGCCAGCAGCTTAATCAGGTCGGCAGCGGTATTTAATTACGAGCAGTACTTC. The full variable domain, rest sourced from reference TRBV11-2 and TRBJ2-7, is EAGVAQSPRYKIIEKRQSVAFWCNPISGHATLYWYQQILGQGPKLLIQFQNNGVVDDSQLPKDRFSAERLKGVDSTLKIQPAKLEDSAVYLCASSLIRSAAVFNYEQYFGPGTRLTVT.

The gene calls are TRBV2 and TRBJ1-2; D is undetermined. This CDR3 is 13 amino acids long. From germline, CDR1 is SNHLY and CDR2 FYNNEI. V shed 0 bases and J shed 4 bases, with 6 bases lying between them. Here the CDR3 DNA reads TGTGCCAGCAGTGAAGCCGGGAGCTATGGCTACACCTTC. It translates to CASSEAGSYGYTF.

The chain is built from TRBV20-1 and TRBJ1-1; D is ambiguous. Germline V gene sequence: CDR1 DFQATT, CDR2 SNEGSKA (reference sequence). The CDR3 extends over 13 amino acids. With 3 bases removed from V and 2 bases from J, the gap between germline ends came to 10 bases. CDR3 sequence reads: CSASITENTEAFF. Written as DNA, the CDR3 is TGCAGTGCTAGTATAACAGAAAACACTGAAGCTTTCTTT.

The rearrangement links TRBV4-1 to TRBJ2-1, with a tentative D call TRBD2 (6 bases). Germline V lookup: CDR1 MGHRA, CDR2 YSYEKL. V lost 0 bases and J lost 2, with 14 bases in between. This CDR3 is 17 amino acids long. The CDR3: CASSQDRQGGTYNEQFF. Here the CDR3 DNA reads TGCGCCAGCAGCCAAGATCGGCAGGGAGGCACCTACAATGAGCAGTTCTTC.

This chain connects TRBV4-3 to TRBJ1-4; D remains unclear. CDR3 length: 14 amino acids. The V gene's germline CDR1 is LGHNA and CDR2 YSLEER. Trimming took off 1 base at V and 7 bases at J, with 10 bases between the two ends. The CDR3 loop reads CASSQAPRGEKLFF. DNA for the CDR3: TGCGCCAGCAGCCAAGCACCGAGAGGTGAAAAACTGTTTTTT.

This chain links TRBV18 with TRBJ1-5; possible D gene TRBD1, 5 bases. Per the germline V gene, CDR1 is KGHSH and CDR2 is LQKENI. The CDR3 contains 15 residues. Trimming stripped 3 bases from V and 1 base from J, with 10 bases between. CDR3 sequence reads: CASSPTELSNQPQHF. The CDR3 DNA reads as TGTGCCAGCTCACCGACAGAGCTGAGCAATCAGCCCCAGCATTTT.

The chain uses TRBV6-5 and TRBJ2-1; 9 nucleotides match TRBD2. The CDR3 covers 16 residues. The J segment lost 8 bases and the V segment lost 2 bases, leaving 10 bases of the junction unmatched. Germline V gives CDR1 MNHEY, CDR2 SVGAGI. The CDR3 bases are TGTGCCAGCAGTTACGCGGCTAGCGGGGATATCGATGAGCAGTTCTTC. Its protein is CASSYAASGDIDEQFF.

The chain links TRBV27 to TRBJ1-6, with 7 bases identical to TRBD1. With 6 bases clipped from V and 8 bases from J, the junction kept 10 bases outside the gene matches. Germline V gene lookup returns CDR1 MNHEY and CDR2 SMNVEV (reference sequence). This CDR3 has 15 amino acids. DNA for the CDR3: TGTGCCAGCAGCTTGGACAGGCCGGCAGATTCACCCCTCCACTTT. Its translation: CASSLDRPADSPLHF.

A single count supports this clone. The CDR3 spells CASSSAGDNEQFF. CDR3 bases: TGTGCCAGCAGTTCCGCGGGGGATAATGAGCAGTTCTTC. The rearrangement uses TRBV12-3 or TRBV12-4 and TRBJ2-1, with TRBD2 matching 7 bases. With V trimmed by 4 bases and J by 7 bases, 4 bases remained unmatched. This CDR3 has 13 residues.

The chain has TRBV28 and TRBJ1-2; the match to TRBD1 covers 8 bases. Germline V gene sequence: CDR1 MDHEN, CDR2 SYDVKM. This CDR3 is built from 14 residues. Unmatched junction bases numbered 8, after V lost 7 bases and J lost 4 bases. The CDR3 protein is CASIIGTGTYGYTF. The CDR3 nucleotides read TGTGCCAGCATCATCGGGACAGGTACCTATGGCTACACCTTC.

The rearrangement links TRBV29-1 to TRBJ2-5, with 7 bases aligning to TRBD2. The V gene's germline CDR1 is SQVTM and CDR2 ANQGSEA. V trimming: 5 bases; J trimming: 4 bases; junction bases outside the gene matches: 4. This CDR3 region has 12 residues. This chain's CDR3 is CSVLSGVETQYF. The CDR3 bases are TGCAGCGTTCTAAGCGGGGTAGAGACCCAGTACTTC. The whole variable domain, remainder taken from reference TRBV29-1 and TRBJ2-5, is SAVISQKPSRDICQRGTSLTIQCQVDSQVTMMFWYRQQPGQSLTLIATANQGSEATYESGFVIDKFPISRPNLTFSTLTVSNMSPEDSSIYLCSVLSGVETQYFGPGTRLLVL.

V and J are TRBV27 and TRBJ2-7; the D gene is possibly TRBD1 (5 bases). The CDR3 loop spans 14 amino acids. Germline lookup yields CDR1 MNHEY and CDR2 SMNVEV (reference sequence). Trimming cost V 3 bases and J 3 bases, with 12 bases left between them. The CDR3 reads CASSFKGLVYEQYF. DNA of the CDR3: TGTGCCAGCAGTTTTAAGGGGCTCGTCTACGAGCAGTACTTC.